This is a list of T cell receptor beta chains from one sample in a study of blood T cell repertoires in COVID-19. The protocol was immunoSEQ multiplex PCR, while the TCRdb copy is restricted to in-frame clones and leaves out a portion. This table has about 220,000 clones, around four fifths appearing once. The sample taken for sequencing was peripheral blood. The receptors stem from a man aged 25-45 years with active or convalescent COVID-19. Each CDR3 is given with its conserved first and last residue. D genes are given only for firm matches. Rows give clone size only sometimes, using once, few, many, or a class for an expanded clone.

J: TRBJ2-5
V: TRBV14
D: .
size: .
CDR3: CASSRERPSQGTQYF
DNA: TGTGCCAGCAGCCGCGAACGTCCCAGCCAGGGGACCCAGTACTTC

J: TRBJ2-1
V: TRBV2
D: TRBD2
size: .
CDR3: CASLGLAGNEQFF
DNA: TGTGCCAGCCTGGGACTAGCGGGCAATGAGCAGTTCTTC

J: TRBJ1-3
V: TRBV4-3
D: .
size: .
CDR3: CASSQEGREGNTIYF
DNA: TGCGCCAGCAGCCAAGAGGGCAGGGAAGGAAACACCATATATTTT

J: TRBJ2-7
V: TRBV28
D: .
size: few
CDR3: CASSFLVGGSPNYEQYF
DNA: TGTGCCAGCAGTTTTTTGGTGGGAGGATCGCCTAACTACGAGCAGTACTTC

J: TRBJ1-1
V: TRBV4-2
D: TRBD1
size: .
CDR3: CASSPHRGQGSTEAFF
DNA: TGTGCCAGCAGCCCGCACAGGGGGCAGGGGAGCACTGAAGCTTTCTTT

J: TRBJ2-2
V: TRBV5-4
D: .
size: .
CDR3: CASSQRGELFF
DNA: TGTGCCAGCAGTCAGCGCGGGGAGCTGTTTTTT

J: TRBJ2-1
V: TRBV5-5
D: TRBD1
size: .
CDR3: CASRAGQGSYNEQFF
DNA: TGTGCCAGCAGAGCGGGACAGGGGTCCTACAATGAGCAGTTCTTC

J: TRBJ2-7
V: TRBV7-6
D: .
size: .
CDR3: CASSQSTAYEQYF
DNA: TGTGCCAGCAGCCAGAGCACAGCCTACGAGCAGTACTTC

J: TRBJ1-1
V: TRBV7-2
D: TRBD1
size: .
CDR3: CASSSRGRTEAFF
DNA: TGTGCCAGCAGCTCCAGGGGGCGAACTGAAGCTTTCTTT

J: TRBJ2-7
V: TRBV7-2
D: .
size: .
CDR3: CASSVAESYEQYF
DNA: TGTGCCAGCAGCGTAGCGGAGTCCTACGAGCAGTACTTC

J: TRBJ1-4
V: TRBV6-6
D: TRBD1
size: .
CDR3: CASSYSDRGLEKLFF
DNA: TGTGCCAGCAGTTACTCGGACAGGGGGCTTGAAAAACTGTTTTTT

J: TRBJ2-7
V: TRBV27
D: .
size: once
CDR3: CASRPLADSYEQYF
DNA: TGTGCCAGCAGGCCCTTGGCAGATTCCTACGAGCAGTACTTC

J: TRBJ2-7
V: TRBV7-8
D: TRBD2
size: .
CDR3: CASSHQQGTSGSSTYEQYF
DNA: TGTGCCAGCAGCCATCAACAGGGGACTAGCGGGAGCTCGACCTACGAGCAGTACTTC

J: TRBJ1-3
V: TRBV11-2
D: TRBD1
size: few
CDR3: CASSFGGQADTIYF
DNA: TGTGCCAGCAGCTTCGGGGGACAGGCGGACACCATATATTTT

J: TRBJ2-2
V: TRBV4-1
D: .
size: .
CDR3: CASSQMSGELFF
DNA: TGCGCCAGCAGCCAGATGAGCGGGGAGCTGTTTTTT

J: TRBJ2-1
V: TRBV30
D: .
size: .
CDR3: CAWSMESSYNEQFF
DNA: TGTGCCTGGAGTATGGAGAGCTCCTACAATGAGCAGTTCTTC

J: TRBJ2-2
V: TRBV4-3
D: .
size: .
CDR3: CASSQVAGRLFF
DNA: TGCGCCAGCAGCCAAGTTGCGGGCCGGCTGTTTTTT

J: TRBJ1-2
V: TRBV28
D: TRBD1
size: .
CDR3: CASSRDSSNYGYTF
DNA: TGTGCCAGCAGTCGGGACAGCTCTAACTATGGCTACACCTTC

J: TRBJ1-5
V: TRBV6-5
D: TRBD1
size: .
CDR3: CASSLSGGWAQPQHF
DNA: TGTGCCAGCAGCCTCTCAGGGGGTTGGGCTCAGCCCCAGCATTTT

J: TRBJ2-5
V: TRBV28
D: .
size: .
CDR3: CASREQGKETQYF
DNA: TGTGCCAGCAGGGAACAGGGTAAAGAGACCCAGTACTTC

J: TRBJ1-6
V: TRBV5-6
D: .
size: .
CDR3: CASSSRKNSPLHF
DNA: TGTGCCAGCAGCTCGAGAAAAAATTCACCCCTCCACTTT

J: TRBJ2-7
V: TRBV6-2/TRBV6-3
D: .
size: .
CDR3: CASSYRQTYYEQYF
DNA: TGTGCCAGCAGTTACCGGCAGACTTACTACGAGCAGTACTTC

J: TRBJ1-1
V: TRBV7-9
D: .
size: .
CDR3: CASSTGQNTEAFF
DNA: TGTGCCAGCAGCACCGGACAGAACACTGAAGCTTTCTTT

J: TRBJ2-7
V: TRBV5-5
D: TRBD1
size: .
CDR3: CASSLAGQSTYEQYF
DNA: TGTGCCAGCAGCTTGGCGGGACAGTCGACCTACGAGCAGTACTTC

J: TRBJ2-1
V: TRBV7-3
D: TRBD2
size: once
CDR3: CASSLMRTSNEQFF
DNA: TGTGCCAGCAGCTTAATGCGGACTAGCAATGAGCAGTTCTTC

J: TRBJ2-5
V: TRBV19
D: .
size: few
CDR3: CASSKDERATQYF
DNA: TGTGCCAGTAGTAAGGACGAGCGGGCCACCCAGTACTTC

J: TRBJ2-7
V: TRBV28
D: .
size: .
CDR3: CASSLLSYEQYF
DNA: TGTGCCAGCAGTTTACTGTCCTACGAGCAGTACTTC

J: TRBJ2-5
V: TRBV18
D: .
size: .
CDR3: CASSPQETQYF
DNA: TGTGCCAGCTCACCCCAGGAGACCCAGTACTTC

J: TRBJ2-7
V: TRBV4-3
D: .
size: .
CDR3: CASSQEVWGYYEQYF
DNA: TGCGCCAGCAGCCAAGAAGTATGGGGCTACTACGAGCAGTACTTC

J: TRBJ1-5
V: TRBV25-1
D: .
size: .
CDR3: CASSEWGDSNQPQHF
DNA: TGTGCCAGCAGTGAATGGGGGGACAGCAATCAGCCCCAGCATTTT

J: TRBJ1-3
V: TRBV9
D: .
size: .
CDR3: CASSVVAGTGNTIYF
DNA: TGTGCCAGCAGCGTAGTCGCAGGGACTGGAAACACCATATATTTT

J: TRBJ2-7
V: TRBV5-4
D: TRBD2
size: .
CDR3: CASSLDGGGAYEQYF
DNA: TGTGCCAGCAGCTTGGATGGCGGGGGGGCGTATGAGCAGTACTTC

J: TRBJ2-5
V: TRBV7-3
D: TRBD2
size: .
CDR3: CASSESSGGETQYF
DNA: TGTGCCAGCAGCGAATCTAGCGGCGGGGAGACCCAGTACTTC

J: TRBJ1-2
V: TRBV11-2
D: .
size: .
CDR3: CASSSLLSYGYTF
DNA: TGTGCCAGCAGCTCCCTCCTTAGCTATGGCTACACCTTC

J: TRBJ1-2
V: TRBV29-1
D: TRBD1
size: .
CDR3: CSAIRTGDYGYTF
DNA: TGCAGTGCAATCCGGACAGGAGACTATGGCTACACCTTC

J: TRBJ2-7
V: TRBV7-2
D: .
size: few
CDR3: CASSLAPGSGYEQYF
DNA: TGTGCCAGCAGCTTAGCGCCGGGAAGTGGCTACGAGCAGTACTTC

J: TRBJ1-1
V: TRBV29-1
D: .
size: .
CDR3: CSARSGDTEAFF
DNA: TGCAGCGCCCGTTCGGGGGACACTGAAGCTTTCTTT

J: TRBJ2-5
V: TRBV7-2
D: .
size: .
CDR3: CASSQPLGGKETQYF
DNA: TGTGCCAGCAGCCAGCCCCTGGGAGGTAAAGAGACCCAGTACTTC

J: TRBJ1-1
V: TRBV18
D: .
size: few
CDR3: CASSQGLAEAFF
DNA: TGTGCCAGCTCACAGGGGTTAGCTGAAGCTTTCTTT

J: TRBJ2-3
V: TRBV5-8
D: .
size: .
CDR3: CASSLWASTDTQYF
DNA: TGTGCCAGCAGCCTGTGGGCCAGCACAGATACGCAGTATTTT

J: TRBJ2-7
V: TRBV19
D: TRBD2
size: .
CDR3: CASSIPYSGGIGEQYF
DNA: TGTGCCAGTAGTATCCCCTACAGCGGGGGGATCGGCGAGCAGTACTTC

J: TRBJ1-1
V: TRBV7-9
D: .
size: few
CDR3: CASSLNRDLGAFF
DNA: TGTGCCAGCAGCTTGAATAGGGACTTGGGAGCTTTCTTT

J: TRBJ1-4
V: TRBV7-2
D: TRBD1
size: .
CDR3: CASSLASPGQPNEKLFF
DNA: TGTGCCAGCAGCTTAGCGTCGCCGGGACAGCCTAATGAAAAACTGTTTTTT

J: TRBJ2-2
V: TRBV7-8
D: TRBD2
size: .
CDR3: CASSSTSGNTGELFF
DNA: TGTGCCAGCAGCTCGACTAGCGGGAACACCGGGGAGCTGTTTTTT

J: TRBJ1-2
V: TRBV15
D: TRBD1
size: .
CDR3: CATSTVPGGAYYGYTF
DNA: TGTGCCACCAGCACCGTTCCAGGGGGCGCGTACTATGGCTACACCTTC

J: TRBJ1-1
V: TRBV6-5
D: .
size: .
CDR3: CASRVQGNTEAFF
DNA: TGTGCCAGCAGGGTACAGGGAAACACTGAAGCTTTCTTT

J: TRBJ1-1
V: TRBV28
D: .
size: .
CDR3: CASSPTVGRRDTEAFF
DNA: TGTGCCAGCAGTCCCACCGTGGGGCGGAGGGATACTGAAGCTTTCTTT

J: TRBJ2-5
V: TRBV7-8
D: TRBD2
size: .
CDR3: CASWALLAGEETQYF
DNA: TGTGCCAGCTGGGCCCTCCTAGCGGGGGAAGAGACCCAGTACTTC

J: TRBJ2-3
V: TRBV2
D: TRBD2
size: .
CDR3: CATALLAGVADTQYF
DNA: TGTGCCACCGCCCTTTTAGCGGGAGTGGCAGATACGCAGTATTTT

J: TRBJ2-7
V: TRBV28
D: TRBD2
size: .
CDR3: CASSLARSSGISEQYF
DNA: TGTGCCAGCAGTTTAGCCCGGTCGAGCGGGATTTCCGAGCAGTACTTC